Shown below are 29 T cell receptor beta chains from a single sample sequenced in a study of sequential checkpoint blockade in melanoma. Treatment in this sample: randomized to nivolumab then ipilimumab (arm A) or the reverse (arm B). TCRdb keeps only in-frame clones here, not all; method: immunoSEQ multiplex PCR. The sample has some 3,700 clones, roughly a fifth seen once. The sample in question was tumor tissue (inferred from file names), obtained from a patient given nivolumab and ipilimumab in sequence. Receptors originate from a human donor with melanoma.

This clone was picked up one time. J is TRBJ1-2 and V is TRBV29-1, with D possibly matching TRBD1 (5 bases). V was cut by 7 bases and J by 4 bases, with 22 bases left in between. The CDR3 totals 15 residues. Germline loops: CDR1 SQVTM, CDR2 ANQGSEA. In nucleotides, the CDR3 is TGCAGCGCCACTCCTTCGGGGGTAGCTGGCTATGGCTACACCTTC. Protein: CSATPSGVAGYGYTF.

V is TRBV18 and J is TRBJ1-5; D is possibly TRBD1 (6 bases). Germline V gene lookup returns CDR1 KGHSH and CDR2 LQKENI. V was cut by 2 bases and J by 3 bases, with 17 bases left in between. The CDR3 sequence is 17 residues long. The CDR3 is CASSPIPPTGFNQPQHF. CDR3 coding DNA: TGTGCCAGCTCACCAATCCCCCCTACAGGGTTCAATCAGCCCCAGCATTTT.

This clone was counted a few times. The rearrangement joins TRBV11-3 to TRBJ2-3; 10 nucleotides align to TRBD2. V shed 5 bases and J 2 bases; nucleotides not matched to a gene: 4. The CDR3 spans 15 residues. CDR1 SGHNT and CDR2 YENEEA come from the germline V gene. CDR3 coding DNA: TGTGCCAGCAGCGTTAGCGGGGGGCACACAGATACGCAGTATTTT. This encodes CASSVSGGHTDTQYF. The full variable domain, with the rest looked up from reference TRBV11-3 and TRBJ2-3, is EAGVVQSPRYKIIEKKQPVAFWCNPISGHNTLYWYLQNLGQGPELLIRYENEEAVDDSQLPKDRFSAERLKGVDSTLKIQPAELGDSAVYLCASSVSGGHTDTQYFGPGTRLTVL.

This clone has ten or more counts. The V and J genes are TRBV6-8 and TRBJ2-7; 8 bases map to TRBD1. From germline, CDR1 is MNHGY and CDR2 SAAAGT. V lost 9 bases and J lost 3; bases outside the gene matches: 25. This CDR3 is 19 amino acids long. Here the CDR3 reads CASLLRTGWGGGGLYEQYF. DNA of the CDR3: TGTGCCAGTCTACTCCGGACAGGGTGGGGTGGCGGCGGGCTCTACGAGCAGTACTTC.

The chain carries TRBV6-8 and TRBJ2-5; 8 positions agree with TRBD1. V was pared by 6 bases and J by 4 bases, with 10 bases of the junction left unmatched. This CDR3 is built from 15 residues. Per germline, CDR1 MNHGY and CDR2 SAAAGT. In DNA, the CDR3 is TGTGCCAGCAGCTATGGGCTCACAGGGGGAGAGACCCAGTACTTC. Encoded protein: CASSYGLTGGETQYF.

This clone was seen repeatedly, ten times or more. This chain uses TRBV11-3 with TRBJ1-1; 8 nucleotides match TRBD1. This CDR3 region has 16 residues. Unmatched junction bases numbered 8, after V lost 1 base and J lost 4 bases. The germline CDR1 and CDR2 sequences are SGHNT and YENEEA. The CDR3 nucleotides are TGTGCCAGCAGCTTAGGTACCCCGGACAGGGTCACTGAAGCTTTCTTT. As protein: CASSLGTPDRVTEAFF.

The V and J genes are TRBV28 and TRBJ1-5; D ambiguous. The CDR3 has 13 amino acids. The germline V and J ends were trimmed by 7 bases and 3 bases, with 10 bases remaining between them. CDR1 MDHEN and CDR2 SYDVKM come from the germline V gene. This CDR3 is CASTSRPNQPQHF. DNA of the CDR3: TGTGCCAGCACCTCTCGACCCAATCAGCCCCAGCATTTT. The entire variable domain, with the rest obtained from reference TRBV28 and TRBJ1-5, is as follows: DVKVTQSSRYLVKRTGEKVFLECVQDMDHENMFWYRQDPGLGLRLIYFSYDVKMKEKGDIPEGYSVSREKKERFSLILESASTNQTSMYLCASTSRPNQPQHFGDGTRLSIL.

The chain combines TRBV19 with TRBJ1-4; 7 bases line up with TRBD1. The CDR3 covers 14 residues. V dropped 7 bases and J dropped 5; count of bases not matched to a gene: 7. CDR1 and CDR2 (germline): LNHDA, SQIVND (reference sequence). The CDR3 here is CASTPGTVNEKLFF. CDR3 DNA: TGTGCCAGTACCCCCGGGACAGTCAATGAAAAACTGTTTTTT.

This clone was found a few times. The chain has TRBV6-8 and TRBJ2-2; D gene uncertain. CDR1 is MNHGY and CDR2 is SAAAGT in the germline V gene. Trimming removed 2 bases at V and 3 bases at J, with 4 bases between. This CDR3 contains 13 residues. This CDR3 reads CASSYQYTGELFF. The CDR3 region has the DNA TGTGCCAGCAGTTACCAGTACACCGGGGAGCTGTTTTTT.

CDR3 sequence reads: CAISSTGTNTGELFF. The CDR3 DNA reads TGTGCCATCAGCTCCACGGGAACAAACACCGGGGAGCTGTTTTTT. V and J are TRBV6-8 and TRBJ2-2, with a tentative D call TRBD2 (5 bases). V gave up 10 bases and J gave up 2 bases, with 17 bases separating them. This CDR3 comprises 15 residues. Germline values: CDR1 MNHGY, CDR2 SAAAGT.

This clone was recorded a few times. The J gene is TRBJ1-6, the V gene TRBV12-5; no clear D gene. This CDR3 spans 14 amino acids. Germline V gene sequence: CDR1 LGHNT, CDR2 FRNRAP. CDR3 bases: TGTGCCAGCACCCTTTCCCTGGGTAATTCACCCCTCCACTTT. Protein: CASTLSLGNSPLHF. The full variable domain, in which reference TRBV12-5 and TRBJ1-6 provide the parts outside the CDR3, is DARVTQTPRHKVTEMGQEVTMRCQPILGHNTVFWYRQTMMQGLELLAYFRNRAPLDDSGMPKDRFSAEMPDATLATLKIQPSEPRDSAVYFCASTLSLGNSPLHFGNGTRLTVT.

This clone was seen a handful of times. The chain carries TRBV29-1 and TRBJ1-3; D gene uncertain. Germline loops: CDR1 SQVTM, CDR2 ANQGSEA. CDR3 size: 12 residues. Trimming cost V 6 bases and J 8 bases, with 14 bases left between them. In nucleotides, the CDR3 is TGCAGCGTGGGAACCAACGGGCACACCATATATTTT. This gives the protein CSVGTNGHTIYF.

This clone turned up a few times. The chain uses TRBV6-8 and TRBJ1-5; TRBD1 agrees at 7 bases. This CDR3 contains 19 residues. The V segment lost 6 bases and the J segment 7 bases; nucleotides outside the gene matches: 24. Germline-derived CDR1 and CDR2 are MNHGY and SAAAGT. The CDR3 bases are TGTGCCAGCAGCCACCCTCGACAGGGCCTAACATGCTTAGGGCAGCCCCAGCATTTT. Translating gives CASSHPRQGLTCLGQPQHF.

Ten or more counts support this clone. The chain employs TRBV11-3 and TRBJ2-5, with 7 bases lining up with TRBD1. V lost 5 bases, J lost 2 bases, and 11 bases stayed unmatched. The CDR3 spans 16 residues. Germline V CDR1 and CDR2: SGHNT, YENEEA. CDR3 DNA: TGTGCCAGCAGCACCGGGACAGTCAGCATTCAAGAGACCCAGTACTTC. Translation gives CASSTGTVSIQETQYF.

This clone was detected many times. The V gene is TRBV4-1, the J gene TRBJ1-3, with D hard to call. The CDR3 has 13 residues. Germline CDR1 MGHRA, CDR2 YSYEKL. Trimming left V 3 bases short and J 8 bases short, with 11 bases between. CDR3 sequence: CASSHAGIDTIYF. In nucleotides, the CDR3 is TGCGCCAGCAGCCACGCGGGGATCGACACCATATATTTT.

The chain has TRBV6-8 and TRBJ2-7, with TRBD1 matching over 8 bases. Losses at the gene ends were 6 bases for V and 2 bases for J; bases not matched to a gene: 9. The CDR3 consists of 15 residues. Germline CDR1 and CDR2: MNHGY and SAAAGT. CDR3 sequence reads: CASSPGQGLPYEQYV. CDR3 nucleotides: TGTGCCAGCAGCCCAGGACAGGGACTTCCCTACGAGCAGTACGTC.

This clone appeared a few times. The chain recombines TRBV5-8 with TRBJ2-5; possible D gene TRBD2, 6 bases. Per the germline V gene, CDR1 is SGHTS and CDR2 is YDEGEE. The CDR3 has 13 residues. Trimming pared 4 bases from V and 5 bases from J, leaving 12 bases between. The CDR3 nucleotides are TGTGCCAGCAGCGCGTCGGGGGAGGAGACCCAGTACTTC. Amino acids: CASSASGEETQYF.

The chain links TRBV9 to TRBJ2-5, with TRBD1 matching over 7 bases. With 4 bases clipped from V and 4 bases from J, the junction kept 10 bases outside the gene matches. Germline lookup yields CDR1 SGDLS and CDR2 YYNGEE. The CDR3 contains 15 residues. CDR3 loop: CASSTQGQASETQYF. The CDR3, as DNA: TGTGCCAGCAGCACCCAAGGACAGGCTTCAGAGACCCAGTACTTC.

Judged by abundance, this clone is medium-sized (0.01 to 0.1%). The chain couples TRBV6-8 to TRBJ1-1; no firm D call. The CDR3 runs to 12 residues. Germline CDR1 is MNHGY and CDR2 is SAAAGT. V was clipped by 3 bases and J by 5 bases, with 7 bases between them. The CDR3 coding sequence is TGTGCCAGCAGTTATCTGGGGACTGAAGCTTTCTTT. Translation gives CASSYLGTEAFF.

This chain joins TRBV10-2 and TRBJ2-2; 14 nucleotides match TRBD2. CDR3 length: 15 amino acids. Trimming took 6 bases from V and 6 from J; bases not matched to a gene: 3. Looked up from germline, CDR1 is WSHSY and CDR2 is SAAADI. As DNA, the CDR3 is TGCGCCAGCAGCATGACTAGCGGGGGGGCCGGGGAGCTGTTTTTT. Encoded protein: CASSMTSGGAGELFF.

In this sample, this clone is hyperexpanded. The chain recombines TRBV19 with TRBJ2-1; D call uncertain. The CDR3 runs to 12 residues. In germline, CDR1 is LNHDA, CDR2 SQIVND (reference sequence). V was pared by 10 bases and J by 4 bases, with 11 bases between. CDR3 sequence: CATGGKYNEQFF. The CDR3 nucleotides read TGTGCCACCGGTGGAAAGTACAATGAGCAGTTCTTC.

This clone came up a few times. This sequence joins TRBV19 and TRBJ2-6; 12 bases are shared with TRBD1. Germline V lookup: CDR1 LNHDA, CDR2 SQIVND (reference sequence). This CDR3 comprises 18 residues. V lost 5 bases, J lost 4 bases, and 9 bases stayed unmatched. DNA for the CDR3: TGTGCCAGTAGTGTATTGGGACAGGGGGCTGGCGGGGCCAACGTCCTGACTTTC. This translates into CASSVLGQGAGGANVLTF.

By sample fraction, this clone is medium-sized. The gene calls are TRBV28 and TRBJ1-1, with unresolved D. The CDR3 sequence is 13 residues long. V lost 5 bases to trimming and J lost 0 bases, with 7 bases between them. The germline V gene encodes CDR1 MDHEN and CDR2 SYDVKM. The CDR3 loop reads CASSLLMNTEAFF. CDR3 coding DNA: TGTGCCAGCAGTCTTTTAATGAACACTGAAGCTTTCTTT.

V gene TRBV14 combines with J gene TRBJ1-6; TRBD1 matches 8 bases. Per germline, CDR1 SGHDN and CDR2 FVKESK. V dropped 4 bases and J dropped 5; count of bases not matched to a gene: 4. This CDR3 has 15 residues. CDR3 sequence reads: CASSPRQGNNSPLHF. The DNA of the CDR3 is TGTGCCAGCAGCCCTCGACAGGGGAATAATTCACCCCTCCACTTT.

In this sample, this clone turned up a few times. The V call is TRBV11-3, the J call TRBJ1-3; D gene unclear. Per the germline V gene, CDR1 is SGHNT and CDR2 is YENEEA. This CDR3 region has 16 residues. V shed 4 bases and J shed 1 base, with 14 bases lying between them. The CDR3 DNA reads as TGTGCCAGCAGCTCGACGTCCTCCCGATCTGGAAACACCATATATTTT. Translated: CASSSTSSRSGNTIYF.

This clone has only a few counts. The chain is built from TRBV9 and TRBJ2-3, with a weak D call TRBD2 (5 bases). The V and J ends lost 1 base and 3 bases respectively, with 15 bases between them. Germline V CDR1 and CDR2: SGDLS, YYNGEE. The CDR3 extends over 16 amino acids. CDR3 DNA: TGTGCCAGCAGCGTACGTGAGGGTAGTATGACAGATACGCAGTATTTT. Its translation is CASSVREGSMTDTQYF.

This clone showed up just a few times. The chain employs TRBV6-8 and TRBJ2-1; D is perhaps TRBD1 (6 bases). Trimming shortened V by 7 bases and J by 1 base, and 17 bases separated the two germline ends. This CDR3 is 16 amino acids long. Germline CDR1 is MNHGY and CDR2 is SAAAGT. CDR3 sequence reads: CASTFAGTPSYNEQFF. The CDR3, as DNA: TGTGCCAGCACCTTCGCCGGGACACCTTCCTACAATGAGCAGTTCTTC.

This clone was observed a few times. The CDR3 sequence: CASSPLVSISWGYTF. The CDR3 DNA is TGTGCCAGCAGTCCTCTCGTGTCGATCAGCTGGGGCTACACCTTC. This chain joins TRBV6-8 and TRBJ1-2, with D unclear. This CDR3 contains 15 residues. The germline V gene has CDR1 MNHGY and CDR2 SAAAGT. The ends were cut back, 5 bases at V and 8 bases at J, with 21 bases in the middle.

This clone appeared a few times. This chain connects TRBV19 to TRBJ2-2; D gene unclear. Trimming pared 0 bases from V and 0 bases from J, leaving 14 bases between. The CDR3 length is 18 residues. Germline loops: CDR1 LNHDA, CDR2 SQIVND (reference sequence). In nucleotides, the CDR3 is TGTGCCAGTAGTATAGATCGGCTGCTGGACCCGAACACCGGGGAGCTGTTTTTT. Protein: CASSIDRLLDPNTGELFF.